Presented here are 10 T cell receptor beta chains from one specimen sequenced in a study of preoperative IRX-2 immunotherapy in early breast cancer. Treatment given: preoperative locoregional IRX-2 cytokine immunotherapy. The data were produced by immunoSEQ multiplex PCR, yet TCRdb's version contains in-frame clones alone and is incomplete. The table lists 40,000 to 45,000 clones, approximately 80% of them singletons. Sequences were derived from tumor tissue, sampled after IRX-2 immunotherapy. All receptors come from a human donor with breast cancer.

The CDR3 DNA sequence: TGCAGCGTCTCCATGACAGGGGGAGACGGCTACACCTTC. Amino acids: CSVSMTGGDGYTF. The V call is TRBV29-1, the J call TRBJ1-2, with 9 positions matching TRBD1. This CDR3 is 13 amino acids long. V lost 6 bases and J lost 8; bases outside the gene matches: 10. CDR1 and CDR2 (germline): SQVTM, ANQGSEA.

In its sample, this clone was seen once. The chain recombines TRBV1 with TRBJ2-7; whether TRBD2, the table's D call, matches the DNA was not checked. TRBV1 is flagged as a pseudogene. CDR3 length: 22 amino acids. The CDR3 is CTSSQDLTSGRDKVFTSYEQYF. CDR3 bases: TGCACCAGCAGCCAAGATCTGACTAGCGGGAGGGATAAAGTTTTTACTTCCTACGAGCAGTACTTC.

This rearrangement joins TRBV5-1 to TRBJ1-4; 7 positions agree with TRBD1. The CDR3 sequence is 15 residues long. Trimming removed 2 bases from V and 4 bases from J; junction bases left unmatched: 5. Germline V lookup: CDR1 SGHRS, CDR2 YFSETQ. The CDR3: CASSLRTGFNEKLFF. The DNA of the CDR3 is TGCGCCAGCAGCTTACGGACAGGATTTAATGAAAAACTGTTTTTT.

This chain uses TRBV5-8 with TRBJ1-6; no firm D call. Germline V gene sequence: CDR1 SGHTS, CDR2 YDEGEE. V gave up 2 bases and J gave up 9 bases, with 12 bases separating them. There are 14 residues in the CDR3. The CDR3 reads CASSLAPPSSPLHF. The CDR3, as DNA: TGTGCCAGCAGCTTAGCCCCACCCAGTTCACCCCTCCACTTT.

V gene TRBV7-8 combines with J gene TRBJ1-5; no clear D. V lost 1 base, J lost 7 bases, and 8 bases lay in between. The CDR3 contains 13 residues. Germline V gives CDR1 SGHVS, CDR2 FQNEAQ. The CDR3 DNA follows: TGTGCCAGCAGCTTAGATAAGTGGCAGCCCCAGCATTTT. This translates into CASSLDKWQPQHF.

V is TRBV7-6 and J is TRBJ2-7; TRBD2 might be the D (6 bases). Trimming cost V 2 bases and J 4 bases, with 15 bases left between them. The CDR3 covers 15 residues. Germline assignment: CDR1 SGHVS and CDR2 FNYEAQ. The CDR3 sequence: CASSLLDAGGYEQYF. In DNA, the CDR3 is TGTGCCAGCAGCTTATTAGATGCAGGAGGGTACGAGCAGTACTTC.

The DNA of the CDR3 is TGCGCCAGCAGTCGGGGGTTTAGGACTAGCGGGGCCTTTACCTACGAGCAGTACTTC. Translation: CASSRGFRTSGAFTYEQYF. The chain carries TRBV5-1 and TRBJ2-7, with TRBD2 identical over 12 bases. This CDR3 region has 19 residues. Germline CDR1 and CDR2: SGHRS and YFSETQ. V lost 5 bases to trimming and J lost 2 bases; unmatched junction nucleotides: 17.

The chain is built from TRBV11-3 and TRBJ1-4; 10 bases map to TRBD1. With V trimmed by 4 bases and J by 8 bases, 10 bases remained unmatched. The CDR3 has 16 amino acids. Germline values: CDR1 SGHNT, CDR2 YENEEA. The CDR3 loop is CASSSTGGVGKEKLFF. CDR3 in DNA: TGTGCCAGCAGCTCGACAGGGGGCGTCGGAAAGGAAAAACTGTTTTTT.

The chain uses TRBV5-1 and TRBJ1-2, with 8 bases aligning to TRBD1. CDR1 SGHRS and CDR2 YFSETQ come from the germline V gene. The CDR3 sequence is 15 residues long. V trimming: 4 bases; J trimming: 8 bases; junction bases outside the gene matches: 13. The CDR3 is CASSLGGTGHRGYTF. The CDR3 DNA is TGCGCCAGCAGCCTTGGGGGGACAGGACATCGGGGCTACACCTTC.

On this clone: At one end, the junction sequence differs from germline, possibly due to a read error. The DNA for the CDR3 is TGTGCCAGCAGTGACTCGGCTAGACACACAGATACGCAGTATTTT. Translation gives CASSDSARHTDTQYF. The V and J genes are TRBV6-8 and TRBJ2-3; D gene uncertain. CDR3 size: 15 residues. CDR1 MNHGY and CDR2 SAAAGT come from the germline V gene.